These 26 T cell receptor beta chains originate from one sample sequenced in a study of Ad26.COV2.S vaccination and SARS-CoV-2 variants. Regarding treatment: about 20 received Ad26.COV2.S at low or high dose, single or two shots; about 5 received placebo; per-sample allocation not given. Vaccine and placebo recipients were sampled on day 63 after the first injection. Method: immunoSEQ multiplex PCR; TCRdb's copy keeps in-frame clones and lacks some. Among hundreds of thousands of clones, roughly 90% were seen once, and the ten largest hold about 1.5%. Specimen: peripheral blood, collected in a trial of Ad26.COV2.S vaccine versus placebo. The receptors were sampled from a person aged 18 to 59 who received the Ad26.COV2.S COVID-19 vaccine or a placebo.

The chain links TRBV6-5 to TRBJ1-2, with D possibly TRBD1 on 5 matching bases. This CDR3 is built from 13 residues. Per germline, CDR1 MNHEY and CDR2 SVGAGI. The germline V and J ends were trimmed by 5 bases and 6 bases, with 13 bases remaining between them. The CDR3 loop reads CASSRDRHNGYTF. The CDR3 DNA reads as TGTGCCAGCAGTCGGGACCGACATAATGGCTACACCTTC.

J is TRBJ1-6 and V is TRBV4-3; unclear D gene. Germline loops: CDR1 LGHNA, CDR2 YSLEER. The V end lost 1 base, the J end lost 9 bases, and 13 bases lay between the germline ends. This CDR3 contains 15 residues. The CDR3 DNA is TGCGCCAGCAGCCAAGCCGCGCTCTCGACTTCACCCCTCCACTTT. Translation gives CASSQAALSTSPLHF.

Only one count was recorded for this clone. The chain links TRBV7-8 to TRBJ1-5; D call uncertain. With 2 bases removed from V and 0 bases from J, the gap between germline ends came to 5 bases. The CDR3 is 14 amino acids. Germline CDR1 is SGHVS and CDR2 is FQNEAQ. CDR3: CASSLLPSNQPQHF. CDR3 sequence (DNA): TGTGCCAGCAGCTTACTACCTAGCAATCAGCCCCAGCATTTT.

This chain links TRBV24-1 with TRBJ2-3, with a tentative D call TRBD2 (5 bases). Between the trimmed V and J ends, which lost 5 bases and 2 bases, there was a span of 10 bases. CDR1 is KGHDR, CDR2 SFDVKD, per germline. The CDR3 contains 14 residues. The CDR3 DNA reads TGTGCCACCAGTGGGACTCGAATCACAGATACGCAGTATTTT. This sequence encodes CATSGTRITDTQYF.

CDR3 protein: CSVEKSYEQYF. CDR3 bases: TGCAGCGTTGAAAAATCCTACGAGCAGTACTTC. V is TRBV29-1 and J is TRBJ2-7; D not resolved. V lost 2 bases to trimming and J lost 1 base, with 3 bases between them. In germline, CDR1 is SQVTM, CDR2 ANQGSEA. The CDR3 spans 11 residues.

Comment on this clone: Its ends do not fully match the called genes, so a read error is possible. The gene calls are TRBV10-3 and TRBJ2-2; 11 bases line up with TRBD2. Germline V CDR1 and CDR2: ENHRY, SYGVKD. The CDR3 is 18 residues long. The CDR3 DNA sequence: TGTCCCATCTCAGGGGTGGGTAGCGGGAGGGGGAGCACCGGGGAGCTGTTTTTT. This sequence encodes CPISGVGSGRGSTGELFF.

The CDR3 DNA sequence: TGTGCCAGCAGTTACTTGAAGGACAGGGGTGGCGAGCAGTACTTC. It encodes CASSYLKDRGGEQYF. The chain uses TRBV6-6 and TRBJ2-7; 9 bases agree with TRBD1. The germline CDR1 and CDR2 sequences are MNHNY and SVGAGI (reference sequence). The V and J ends lost 1 base and 6 bases, in that order; junction bases with no gene match: 7. CDR3 length: 15 residues.

The rearrangement links TRBV12-5 to TRBJ1-6; no clear D gene. The CDR3 totals 15 residues. V lost 1 base and J lost 0, with 4 bases in between. CDR1 is LGHNT, CDR2 FRNRAP, per germline. The CDR3 DNA follows: TGTGCTAGTGGTTTGGGGTACTCCTATAATTCACCCCTCCACTTT. This sequence encodes CASGLGYSYNSPLHF.

The CDR3 spells CASSIGSGTSEGYTF. In nucleotides, the CDR3 is TGTGCCAGTAGTATTGGCTCAGGTACATCAGAGGGCTACACCTTC. The genes are TRBV19 and TRBJ1-2; D gene unclear. CDR1 and CDR2 (germline): LNHDA, SQIVND (reference sequence). Deletions cut 3 bases from V and 8 bases from J, with 19 bases between. The CDR3 is made up of 15 amino acids.

V is TRBV19 and J is TRBJ2-5; TRBD2 matches 11 bases. The CDR3 length is 18 residues. The V segment lost 6 bases and the J segment 1 base; nucleotides outside the gene matches: 13. Germline V lookup: CDR1 LNHDA, CDR2 SQIVND (reference sequence). DNA of the CDR3: TGTGCCAGTAGCCAACTAGCGGGGGACTTTTTCCTCCAAGAGACCCAGTACTTC. Encoded protein: CASSQLAGDFFLQETQYF.

The chain couples TRBV19 to TRBJ2-7; D is uncertain. The V end lost 5 bases, the J end lost 2 bases, and 10 bases lay between the germline ends. Germline-derived CDR1 and CDR2 are LNHDA and SQIVND (reference sequence). The CDR3 is 13 residues long. The CDR3 nucleotides are TGTGCCAGTAGTGTGACCGAAGCCTACGAGCAGTACTTC. Translation: CASSVTEAYEQYF.

This chain uses TRBV14 with TRBJ1-2; 7 positions match TRBD1. The germline V gene encodes CDR1 SGHDN and CDR2 FVKESK. V was clipped by 4 bases and J by 4 bases; unmatched bases: 6. CDR3 length: 14 amino acids. Written as DNA, the CDR3 is TGTGCCAGCAGCCCCGGGACAGCTCGCTATGGCTACACCTTC. The encoded protein is CASSPGTARYGYTF.

Only one count was recorded for this clone. This chain joins TRBV18 and TRBJ1-4; D possibly corresponds to TRBD1 (5 bases). Between the trimmed V and J ends, which lost 1 base and 6 bases, there was a span of 15 bases. The CDR3 is made up of 16 amino acids. Germline V gene lookup returns CDR1 KGHSH and CDR2 LQKENI. The chain's CDR3 is CASSPQLGSRDEKLFF. CDR3 nucleotide sequence: TGTGCCAGCTCACCACAACTTGGGTCCAGGGATGAAAAACTGTTTTTT.

The gene calls are TRBV12-3 or TRBV12-4 and TRBJ2-5; D uncertain. The CDR3 is 13 amino acids. Trimming cost V 3 bases and J 2 bases, with 7 bases left between them. The CDR3 DNA reads as TGTGCCAGCAGTTTCGGTCTTCAAGAGACCCAGTACTTC. Its translation is CASSFGLQETQYF.

In regard to this clone: This specimen includes other DNA sequences encoding the same CDR3. The gene calls are TRBV19 and TRBJ1-5; 9 bases fit TRBD1. This CDR3 contains 14 residues. V lost 4 bases, J lost 6 bases, and 4 bases stayed unmatched. Looked up from germline, CDR1 is LNHDA and CDR2 is SQIVND (reference sequence). DNA for the CDR3: TGTGCCAGTAGTACGAGACAGGGGGGTCAGCCCCAGCATTTT. The encoded protein is CASSTRQGGQPQHF.

This clone was found once. The chain has TRBV3-1 (or the pseudogene TRBV3-2) and TRBJ2-1; D might be TRBD2 (6 bases). The germline V and J ends were trimmed by 1 base and 6 bases, with 10 bases remaining between them. Germline CDR1 is LGHDT and CDR2 is YNNKEL (reference sequence). This CDR3 spans 14 amino acids. The CDR3 coding sequence is TGTGCCAGCAGCCAAGGCGGGACTCTCAATGAGCAGTTCTTC. It translates to CASSQGGTLNEQFF.

This chain links TRBV5-4 with TRBJ1-1, with D unclear. The V gene's germline CDR1 is SGHNT and CDR2 YYREEE (reference sequence). The V and J ends lost 2 bases and 4 bases respectively, with 6 bases between them. This CDR3 is built from 12 residues. The chain's CDR3 is CASSLPGTEAFF. CDR3 DNA sequence: TGTGCCAGCAGCTTACCGGGCACTGAAGCTTTCTTT. Looking up the rest from reference TRBV5-4 and TRBJ1-1 gives the full variable domain: ETGVTQSPTHLIKTRGQQVTLRCSSQSGHNTVSWYQQALGQGPQFIFQYYREEENGRGNFPPRFSGLQFPNYSSELNVNALELDDSALYLCASSLPGTEAFFGQGTRLTVV.

The CDR3 protein is CASSFTGGYGYTF. The CDR3 coding sequence is TGTGCCAGCAGTTTTACAGGGGGCTATGGCTACACCTTC. The chain has TRBV27 and TRBJ1-2; TRBD1 matches 8 bases. The germline gives CDR1 MNHEY, CDR2 SMNVEV (reference sequence). The junction had 1 base not matched to a gene; V was cut back by 3 bases and J by 4 bases. CDR3 length: 13 amino acids.

V is TRBV14 and J is TRBJ1-6; D gene uncertain. The CDR3 has 13 residues. V lost 0 bases and J 7 bases, leaving 4 bases between the germline ends. Germline V gene data show CDR1 as SGHDN and CDR2 as FVKESK. CDR3 nucleotide sequence: TGTGCCAGCAGCCAAGAGATCAATTCACCCCTCCACTTT. The encoded protein is CASSQEINSPLHF.

The chain is built from TRBV2 and TRBJ1-2; TRBD1 matches at 9 bases. V was pared by 6 bases and J by 8 bases, with 10 bases of the junction left unmatched. In germline, CDR1 is SNHLY, CDR2 FYNNEI. The CDR3 runs to 14 residues. DNA for the CDR3: TGTGCCAGCAGGACACAGGGGGCGCGGATCGGCTACACCTTC. Protein sequence: CASRTQGARIGYTF.

This sequence joins TRBV6-2 or TRBV6-3 and TRBJ2-1, with 8 bases that match TRBD2. V dropped 2 bases and J dropped 0; count of bases not matched to a gene: 6. Germline-derived CDR1 and CDR2 are MNHEY and SVGEGT. The CDR3 loop spans 17 amino acids. The CDR3 sequence is CASSYAGGSSSYNEQFF. CDR3 DNA sequence: TGTGCCAGCAGTTACGCGGGGGGCTCTAGCTCCTACAATGAGCAGTTCTTC.

Here the CDR3 DNA reads TGTGCAAGTCGCTTAGCGGACCTAGCGGGGACCTACAATGAGCAGTTCTTC. Translated: CASRLADLAGTYNEQFF. This chain connects TRBV12-2 to TRBJ2-1; TRBD2 was called by the table and not checked on the DNA. TRBV12-2 is marked as a pseudogene. The CDR3 sequence is 17 residues long.

The rearrangement uses TRBV19 and TRBJ2-7; D is perhaps TRBD2 (5 bases). The CDR3 totals 14 residues. Per germline, CDR1 LNHDA and CDR2 SQIVND (reference sequence). V lost 4 bases and J lost 0, with 10 bases in between. CDR3 loop: CASSRGSDSYEQYF. The CDR3 nucleotides are TGTGCCAGTAGTAGAGGTAGCGACTCCTACGAGCAGTACTTC.

V and J are TRBV5-6 and TRBJ2-7; the match to TRBD1 covers 7 bases. J lost 6 bases, V lost 2 bases, and 2 bases had no gene match. The V gene's germline CDR1 is SGHDT and CDR2 YYEEEE. The CDR3 spans 12 residues. The CDR3 sequence is CASSFYRGEQYF. Written as DNA, the CDR3 is TGTGCCAGCAGCTTCTACAGGGGCGAGCAGTACTTC.

CDR3 amino acids: CASSHWERIGSEQYF. CDR3 in DNA: TGTGCCAGCAGCCATTGGGAGAGGATCGGAAGCGAGCAGTACTTC. The rearrangement uses TRBV3-1 (or the pseudogene TRBV3-2) and TRBJ2-7; D possibly corresponds to TRBD2 (5 bases). Trimming pared 3 bases from V and 6 bases from J, leaving 18 bases between. This CDR3 contains 15 residues. The germline gives CDR1 LGHDT, CDR2 YNNKEL (reference sequence).

Only one count was recorded for this clone. This chain links TRBV6-2 or TRBV6-3 with TRBJ1-1; possible D gene TRBD1, 5 bases. The germline gives CDR1 MNHEY, CDR2 SVGEGT. V lost 2 bases, J lost 4 bases, and 11 bases lay in between. This CDR3 is 14 amino acids long. In nucleotides, the CDR3 is TGTGCCAGCAGTTACCAGGGTATAAGCACTGAAGCTTTCTTT. Translating gives CASSYQGISTEAFF.